This TCR beta chain was identified during a study of blood T cell repertoires in COVID-19. Study-level information: Spain, Italy and the United States supplied samples that represented acute and convalescent COVID-19. Sources were T cells, B-cell-depleted T cells, or PBMCs; the material itself was cDNA or gDNA.

As originally analysed: Researchers report that nucleated cell counts were estimated from reference gene primer amplification. Here immunoSEQ multiplex PCR was the method, and the copy in TCRdb shows in-frame clones only, minus some. V, J and clone size are those of that table, while D and trimming were read from the DNA. The table lists about 59,000 clones, 91% of them singletons. Germline CDR1 is MNHEY and CDR2 is SVGAGI. V shed 6 bases and J 6 bases; nucleotides not matched to a gene: 9. The CDR3 runs 15 residues. V is TRBV6-5 and J is TRBJ2-5; 11 nucleotides agree with TRBD1. This TCR derives from a human donor in a cohort sampled during active COVID-19. The sample was peripheral blood. The CDR3 loop reads CASRLGQGAAKTQYF. The CDR3 bases are TGTGCCAGCAGGCTAGGACAGGGGGCAGCGAAGACCCAGTACTTC.